This TCR beta chain was identified in a study of T cells in Graves' hyperthyroidism and ophthalmopathy. The study left out patients who had uncontrolled infection, other autoimmune disease, pregnancy or lactation. Germline lookup yields CDR1 MNHNS and CDR2 SASEGT. The ends were cut back, 0 bases at V and 5 bases at J, with 10 bases in the middle. The CDR3 consists of 14 residues. This clonotype has ten or more counts. Regions amplified from RNA transcripts were the TCR beta CDR3 regions. TCR CDR3 underwent first-round RT-PCR with the HTBI primer set. TCRdb redid the calling of the multiplex PCR reads with MiXCR, one entry per CDR3 protein. The table lists about 350,000 distinct CDR3 sequences, 15% to 20% of them singletons.

This sequence joins TRBV6-1 and TRBJ2-5; no firm D call. Source material: blood. The receptor was derived from a woman between 40 and 55 years old with Graves' ophthalmopathy. In DNA, the CDR3 is TGTGCCAGCAGTGAAGCTGGTAGCCCTGAGACCCAGTACTTC. It yields the protein CASSEAGSPETQYF.